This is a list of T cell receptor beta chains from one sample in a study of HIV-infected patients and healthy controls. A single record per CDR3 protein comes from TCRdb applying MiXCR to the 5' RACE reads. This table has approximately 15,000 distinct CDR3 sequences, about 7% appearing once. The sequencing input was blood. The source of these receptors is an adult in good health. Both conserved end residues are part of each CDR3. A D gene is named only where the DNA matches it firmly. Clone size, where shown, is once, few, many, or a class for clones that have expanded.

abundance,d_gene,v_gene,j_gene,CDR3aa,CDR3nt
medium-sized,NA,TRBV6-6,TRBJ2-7,CASSYLGEEQYF,TGTGCCAGCAGTTACCTAGGGGAAGAGCAGTACTTC
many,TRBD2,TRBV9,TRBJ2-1,CASSVSYRGGHNEQFF,TGTGCCAGCAGCGTCAGTTATCGGGGAGGGCACAATGAGCAGTTCTTC
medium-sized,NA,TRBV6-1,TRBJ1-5,CASSEMMRTQHF,TGTGCCAGCAGTGAAATGATGAGGACCCAGCATTTT
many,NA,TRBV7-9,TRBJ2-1,CASSLWELSSYNEQFF,TGTGCCAGCAGCTTATGGGAGTTGAGCTCCTACAATGAGCAGTTCTTC
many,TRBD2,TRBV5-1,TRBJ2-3,CASSLRPIAGSTDTQYF,TGCGCCAGCAGCTTACGCCCTATAGCGGGGTCGACAGATACGCAGTATTTT
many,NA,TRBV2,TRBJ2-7,CASSVAQTYEQYF,TGTGCCAGCAGTGTTGCACAAACCTACGAGCAGTACTTC
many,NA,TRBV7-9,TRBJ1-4,CASSYRPDEKLFF,TGTGCCAGCAGCTATAGACCGGATGAAAAACTGTTTTTT
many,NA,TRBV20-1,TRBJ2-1,CSARVRDYEQFF,TGCAGTGCTAGAGTGAGGGATTATGAGCAGTTCTTC
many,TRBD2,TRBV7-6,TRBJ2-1,CASSSLAGTYNEQFF,TGTGCCAGCAGCTCACTAGCGGGGACATACAATGAGCAGTTCTTC
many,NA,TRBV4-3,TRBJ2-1,CASSSQGFGNEQFF,TGCGCCAGCAGCTCACAGGGTTTCGGGAATGAGCAGTTCTTC
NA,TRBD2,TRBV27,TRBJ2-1,CASSTVAGASGEQFF,TGTGCCAGCAGCACAGTAGCGGGGGCCAGCGGTGAGCAGTTCTTC
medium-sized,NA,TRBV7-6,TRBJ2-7,CASSPQDGYEQYF,TGTGCCAGCAGCCCCCAGGACGGTTACGAGCAGTACTTC